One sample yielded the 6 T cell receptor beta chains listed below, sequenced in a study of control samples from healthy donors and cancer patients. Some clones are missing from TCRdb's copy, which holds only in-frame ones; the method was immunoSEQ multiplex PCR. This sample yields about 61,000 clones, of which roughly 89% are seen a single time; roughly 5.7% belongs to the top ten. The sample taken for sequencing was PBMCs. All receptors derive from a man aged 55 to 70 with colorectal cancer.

CDR3 nucleotides: TGTGCTAGTGGTTTGGGGACGTTTTCTGAAGCTTTCTTT. It is translated as CASGLGTFSEAFF. This sequence joins TRBV12-5 and TRBJ1-1; no firm D call. There are 13 residues in the CDR3. V lost 1 base, J lost 6 bases, and 9 bases lay in between. CDR1 is LGHNT and CDR2 is FRNRAP in the germline V gene. Full variable domain (missing parts from reference TRBV12-5 and TRBJ1-1): DARVTQTPRHKVTEMGQEVTMRCQPILGHNTVFWYRQTMMQGLELLAYFRNRAPLDDSGMPKDRFSAEMPDATLATLKIQPSEPRDSAVYFCASGLGTFSEAFFGQGTRLTVV.

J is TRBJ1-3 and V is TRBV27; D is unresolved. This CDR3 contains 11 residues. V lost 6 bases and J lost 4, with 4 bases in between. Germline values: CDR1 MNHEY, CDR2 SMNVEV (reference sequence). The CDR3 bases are TGTGCCAGCAGGTGGGGAAACACCATATATTTT. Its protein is CASRWGNTIYF.

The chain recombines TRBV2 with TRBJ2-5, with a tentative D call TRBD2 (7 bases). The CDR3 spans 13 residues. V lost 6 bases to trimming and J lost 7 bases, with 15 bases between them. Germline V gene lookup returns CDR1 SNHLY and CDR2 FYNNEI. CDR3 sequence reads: CASRLGGRGTQYF. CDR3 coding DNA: TGTGCCAGCAGGCTGGGGGGGCGCGGGACCCAGTACTTC.

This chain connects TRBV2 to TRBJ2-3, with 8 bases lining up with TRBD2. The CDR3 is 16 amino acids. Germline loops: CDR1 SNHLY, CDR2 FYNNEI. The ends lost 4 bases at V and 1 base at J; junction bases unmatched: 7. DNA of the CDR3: TGTGCCAGCAGTGGAGGAGCGGGGGTAGGCACAGATACGCAGTATTTT. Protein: CASSGGAGVGTDTQYF.

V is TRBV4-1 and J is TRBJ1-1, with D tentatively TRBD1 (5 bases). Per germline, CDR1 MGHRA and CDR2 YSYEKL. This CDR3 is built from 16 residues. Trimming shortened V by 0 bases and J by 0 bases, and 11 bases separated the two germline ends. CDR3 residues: CASSQDGGIVNTEAFF. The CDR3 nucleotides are TGCGCCAGCAGCCAAGATGGGGGGATCGTGAACACTGAAGCTTTCTTT.

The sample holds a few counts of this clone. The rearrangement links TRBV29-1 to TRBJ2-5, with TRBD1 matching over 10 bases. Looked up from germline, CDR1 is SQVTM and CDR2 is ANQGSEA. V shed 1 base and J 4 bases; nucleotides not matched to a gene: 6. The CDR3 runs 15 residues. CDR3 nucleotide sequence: TGCAGCGTTGAAGTGGGACAGGGGTTACGAGAGACCCAGTACTTC. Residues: CSVEVGQGLRETQYF.